Presented here are 16 T cell receptor beta chains from one specimen sequenced in a study of T cells in Graves' hyperthyroidism and ophthalmopathy. The TCR beta CDR3 regions underwent amplification using RNA transcripts as the source. During a first-round RT-PCR of the TCR CDR3, the HTBI primer set was used. TCRdb re-derived calls from the multiplex PCR reads in MiXCR, one entry per CDR3 protein. This table holds roughly 170,000 distinct CDR3 sequences, about 18% found once. Material for sequencing was blood. The receptors were gathered from a woman aged 45-59 years with Graves' hyperthyroidism.

Many counts were recorded for this clonotype. The V and J genes are TRBV9 and TRBJ1-1; D call uncertain. CDR1 and CDR2 from the germline V gene are SGDLS and YYNGEE. CDR3 length: 13 amino acids. Trimming removed 3 bases at V and 4 bases at J, with 10 bases between. CDR3 loop: CASSGLGGTEAFF. DNA of the CDR3: TGTGCCAGCAGCGGGCTAGGAGGCACTGAAGCTTTCTTT.

This clonotype was seen only a few times. The chain uses TRBV4-1 and TRBJ2-2; the match to TRBD1 covers 8 bases. Trimming cost V 2 bases and J 6 bases; bases outside gene matches: 5. This CDR3 is built from 15 residues. The germline V gene has CDR1 MGHRA and CDR2 YSYEKL. Written as DNA, the CDR3 is TGCGCCAGCAGCCAACAGGGGGCGAGGCCCGGGGAGCTGTTTTTT. As protein: CASSQQGARPGELFF.

The chain recombines TRBV4-1 with TRBJ1-2; the D is unclear. V was cut by 0 bases and J by 4 bases, with 12 bases left in between. CDR3 length: 15 amino acids. Per germline, CDR1 MGHRA and CDR2 YSYEKL. The CDR3 sequence: CASSQDVPGIYGYTF. The CDR3 DNA follows: TGCGCCAGCAGCCAAGATGTTCCGGGGATCTATGGCTACACCTTC.

Turning to this clonotype: This sequence may be a read error, since a much larger clone differs from it by one base. The missing conserved phenylalanine or tryptophan at the end of this CDR3 makes a read error likely. The chain has TRBV6-1 and TRBJ2-7; tentative D call: TRBD2 (6 bases). V dropped 2 bases and J dropped 2 bases, with 13 bases sitting between them. Germline V gives CDR1 MNHNS, CDR2 SASEGT. CDR3 length: 15 amino acids. The CDR3: CASSELRGGAYEQYY. As DNA, the CDR3 is TGTGCCAGCAGTGAATTGCGGGGTGGGGCCTACGAGCAGTACTAC.

This clonotype was counted at least ten times. J is TRBJ1-1 and V is TRBV10-3; D uncertain. CDR1 and CDR2 (germline): ENHRY, SYGVKD. The ends were cut back, 6 bases at V and 5 bases at J, with 13 bases in the middle. The CDR3 is 13 amino acids. The CDR3 here is CAISLEVDTEAFF. CDR3 bases: TGTGCCATCAGCCTAGAGGTGGATACTGAAGCTTTCTTT.

This chain joins TRBV10-3 and TRBJ2-3; 10 bases agree with TRBD2. CDR1 ENHRY and CDR2 SYGVKD come from the germline V gene. This CDR3 region has 16 residues. V trimming: 4 bases; J trimming: 4 bases; junction bases outside the gene matches: 8. CDR3 sequence (DNA): TGTGCCATCAGTGGCTCGGGACTAGCGTACTCAGATACGCAGTATTTT. It is translated as CAISGSGLAYSDTQYF.

This clonotype was picked up many times. V gene TRBV18 combines with J gene TRBJ1-1, with no clear D. Trimming took off 6 bases at V and 8 bases at J, with 19 bases between the two ends. This CDR3 has 14 residues. Looked up from germline, CDR1 is KGHSH and CDR2 is LQKENI. CDR3 in amino acids: CASSPNTGGREAFF. CDR3 bases: TGTGCCAGCTCGCCAAACACCGGAGGCAGAGAAGCTTTCTTT.

As concerns this clonotype: Just one base apart from a much larger clone, this may be a read error. V is TRBV18 and J is TRBJ2-7; 10 nucleotides line up with TRBD1. The CDR3 has 16 residues. V was pared by 3 bases and J by 1 base, with 6 bases of the junction left unmatched. Germline CDR1 KGHSH, CDR2 LQKENI. CDR3 sequence reads: CASSPQGQGPSYEQYF. Here the CDR3 DNA reads TGTGCCAGCTCACCGCAGGGACAGGGGCCGTCCTACGAGCAGTACTTC. Full variable domain (remainder filled in from reference TRBV18 and TRBJ2-7): NAGVMQNPRHLVRRRGQEARLRCSPMKGHSHVYWYRQLPEEGLKFMVYLQKENIIDESGMPKERFSAEFPKEGPSILRIQQVVRGDSAAYFCASSPQGQGPSYEQYFGPGTRLTVT.

The chain combines TRBV4-1 with TRBJ2-7; D remains unclear. Trimming shortened V by 1 base and J by 2 bases, and 12 bases separated the two germline ends. The CDR3 runs to 15 residues. Germline V gene data show CDR1 as MGHRA and CDR2 as YSYEKL. The CDR3 DNA is TGCGCCAGCAGCCAAGTTTTGACGGGTCCCTACGAGCAGTACTTC. Translation gives CASSQVLTGPYEQYF.

This clonotype was picked up many times. The chain has TRBV20-1 and TRBJ1-5; 9 bases are a match to TRBD1. This CDR3 region has 16 residues. Germline lookup yields CDR1 DFQATT and CDR2 SNEGSKA (reference sequence). V lost 6 bases, J lost 0 bases, and 9 bases stayed unmatched. The CDR3 region is CSAWDREEYSNQPQHF. CDR3 bases: TGCAGTGCCTGGGACAGGGAGGAATATAGCAATCAGCCCCAGCATTTT.

There are many counts of this clonotype. J is TRBJ2-1 and V is TRBV6-1; 10 nucleotides agree with TRBD2. The CDR3 totals 15 residues. Trimming at V came to 6 bases and at J to 6 bases, leaving 8 bases not matched to a gene. Germline V gene sequence: CDR1 MNHNS, CDR2 SASEGT. The CDR3 loop is CASSPGVAGGNEQFF. The CDR3 DNA reads as TGTGCCAGCAGCCCCGGGGTAGCGGGGGGCAATGAGCAGTTCTTC.

This clonotype was seen a few times. V usage is TRBV7-9 and J usage is TRBJ2-5; D gene unclear. V gave up 1 base and J gave up 5 bases, with 8 bases separating them. Germline V gene lookup returns CDR1 SEHNR and CDR2 FQNEAQ (reference sequence). This CDR3 comprises 13 residues. CDR3 region: CASSLDQSETQYF. DNA of the CDR3: TGTGCCAGCAGCTTAGATCAGTCGGAGACCCAGTACTTC.

This clonotype was detected ten times or more. The chain uses TRBV7-2 and TRBJ2-5; 11 bases fit TRBD1. V trimming: 5 bases; J trimming: 2 bases; junction bases outside the gene matches: 16. Germline V gene sequence: CDR1 SGHTA, CDR2 FQGNSA. This CDR3 contains 19 residues. In nucleotides, the CDR3 is TGTGCCAGCAGCGCGACCGGACAGGGGGCTGGAGAAAGACAAGAGACCCAGTACTTC. Residues: CASSATGQGAGERQETQYF. Variable domain in full (rest from reference TRBV7-2 and TRBJ2-5): GAGVSQSPSNKVTEKGKDVELRCDPISGHTALYWYRQSLGQGLEFLIYFQGNSAPDKSGLPSDRFSAERTGGSVSTLTIQRTQQEDSAVYLCASSATGQGAGERQETQYFGPGTRLLVL.

This chain connects TRBV20-1 to TRBJ2-5, with TRBD1 matching over 9 bases. Germline trimming cut 1 base from V and 3 bases from J; bases unmatched to any gene: 3. The CDR3 consists of 14 residues. The germline CDR1 and CDR2 sequences are DFQATT and SNEGSKA (reference sequence). The CDR3 DNA sequence: TGCAGTGCTAGAGTTGGGACAGGGAAAGAGACCCAGTACTTC. As protein: CSARVGTGKETQYF.

Comments on this clonotype: A read error is possible here, since a much larger clone lies one base away. The CDR3, as DNA: TGCAGTGCCCCGGAACGCGGGCTCTACGAGCAGTACTTC. It codes for CSAPERGLYEQYF. The chain couples TRBV20-1 to TRBJ2-7, with D possibly TRBD2 on 5 matching bases. V was shortened by 6 bases and J by 3 bases, with 15 bases between the two germline ends. The CDR3 spans 13 residues. Germline CDR1 is DFQATT and CDR2 is SNEGSKA (reference sequence).

This clonotype was observed at least ten times. This chain joins TRBV6-5 and TRBJ1-6; maybe TRBD1 (6 bases). The CDR3 is made up of 16 amino acids. The germline gives CDR1 MNHEY, CDR2 SVGAGI. Trimming left V 2 bases short and J 8 bases short, with 16 bases between. The CDR3 coding sequence is TGTGCCAGCAGTTACGCCCTAGGGGGGCCGCATTCACCCCTCCACTTT. Translation gives CASSYALGGPHSPLHF.